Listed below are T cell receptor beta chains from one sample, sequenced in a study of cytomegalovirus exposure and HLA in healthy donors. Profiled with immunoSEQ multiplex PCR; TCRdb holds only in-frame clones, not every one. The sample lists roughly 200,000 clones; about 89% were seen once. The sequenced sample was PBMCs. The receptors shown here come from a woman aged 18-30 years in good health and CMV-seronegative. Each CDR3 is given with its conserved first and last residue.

CDR3 protein: CASSATRNTQYF; J gene: TRBJ2-3; V gene: TRBV7-6
CDR3 protein: CAWNHPRTRNEQYF; J gene: -; V gene: TRBV30
CDR3 protein: CASSVGGSTRELFF; J gene: TRBJ2-2; V gene: TRBV9
CDR3 protein: CARSLVQGGFNEKLFF; J gene: TRBJ1-4; V gene: TRBV5-3
CDR3 protein: CASSRTSGAYNEQFF; J gene: TRBJ2-1; V gene: TRBV18
CDR3 protein: CASSESTGGATDTQYF; J gene: TRBJ2-3; V gene: TRBV10-1
CDR3 protein: CAWSVLTGDNYGYTF; J gene: TRBJ1-2; V gene: TRBV30
CDR3 protein: CASSFGTGGIEQYF; J gene: TRBJ2-7; V gene: TRBV5-1
CDR3 protein: CSSSPVSYEQYF; J gene: TRBJ2-7; V gene: TRBV7-9
CDR3 protein: CASSGTVSYNEQFF; J gene: TRBJ2-1; V gene: TRBV7-9
CDR3 protein: CSVVRGSGTEAFF; J gene: TRBJ1-1; V gene: TRBV29-1
CDR3 protein: CSTIQAGGYNEQFF; J gene: TRBJ2-1; V gene: TRBV7-9
CDR3 protein: CASSGEGRNTGELFF; J gene: TRBJ2-2; V gene: TRBV9
CDR3 protein: CASSTWSGVSEKLFF; J gene: TRBJ1-4; V gene: TRBV5-6
CDR3 protein: CASSIAINYGYTF; J gene: TRBJ1-2; V gene: TRBV19
CDR3 protein: CASSLQQGDSPLHF; J gene: TRBJ1-6; V gene: TRBV7-9
CDR3 protein: CASSLVVKTSEAFF; J gene: TRBJ1-1; V gene: TRBV7-9
CDR3 protein: CASSQDWVTAGPQHF; J gene: TRBJ1-5; V gene: TRBV4-3
CDR3 protein: CASSAASGGRNEQFF; J gene: TRBJ2-1; V gene: TRBV2
CDR3 protein: CASSDTFRTGGDSPLHF; J gene: TRBJ1-6; V gene: TRBV6-1
CDR3 protein: CASSLTTGQGGFHTF; J gene: TRBJ1-2; V gene: TRBV5-1
CDR3 protein: CASSLGFPGGETQYF; J gene: TRBJ2-5; V gene: TRBV4-2
CDR3 protein: CASGLPGDSEAFF; J gene: TRBJ1-1; V gene: TRBV27
CDR3 protein: CASSPAGHIYNEQFF; J gene: TRBJ2-1; V gene: TRBV9
CDR3 protein: CAWSVLLLTREQYF; J gene: TRBJ2-7; V gene: TRBV30
CDR3 protein: CASNVRGGNSPLHF; J gene: TRBJ1-6; V gene: TRBV2
CDR3 protein: CASSEVPTVNEQFF; J gene: TRBJ2-1; V gene: TRBV2
CDR3 protein: CASMVPGTGVAGELFF; J gene: TRBJ2-2; V gene: TRBV5-1
CDR3 protein: CASSPSMYNSPLHF; J gene: TRBJ1-6; V gene: TRBV18
CDR3 protein: CASSTGSDRGYEQYF; J gene: TRBJ2-7; V gene: TRBV21-1
CDR3 protein: CASSKPGGTYEQYF; J gene: TRBJ2-7; V gene: TRBV21-1
CDR3 protein: CASTRAQDERYF; J gene: TRBJ2-7; V gene: TRBV27
CDR3 protein: CASSKAGQGMDGYTF; J gene: TRBJ1-2; V gene: TRBV6-1
CDR3 protein: CASSLGATAAVTGEQFF; J gene: TRBJ2-1; V gene: TRBV13
CDR3 protein: CAISDEYSVVEAFF; J gene: TRBJ1-1; V gene: TRBV10-3
CDR3 protein: CASNRDRGRGYTF; J gene: TRBJ1-2; V gene: TRBV5-4
CDR3 protein: CASSHNRLGGTEAFF; J gene: TRBJ1-1; V gene: TRBV4-2
CDR3 protein: CSTRRRALDEQFF; J gene: TRBJ2-1; V gene: TRBV29-1
CDR3 protein: CASSQDTGNTIYF; J gene: TRBJ1-3; V gene: TRBV4-3
CDR3 protein: CASSFSGANTGELFF; J gene: TRBJ2-2; V gene: TRBV7-3
CDR3 protein: CASRELTAYEQYF; J gene: TRBJ2-7; V gene: TRBV27
CDR3 protein: CASSLLAGPDYNEQFF; J gene: TRBJ2-1; V gene: TRBV11-2